This section outlines one TCR beta chain sequence together with its context. The entry originates in a study of blood T cell repertoires in COVID-19. Overall study: The origin of the acute and convalescent COVID-19 samples was the United States, Italy and Spain.

The CDR3 extends over 13 amino acids. How the authors handled the data: Using reference gene primer amplification, nucleated cell counts were estimated. Method: immunoSEQ multiplex PCR; TCRdb's copy keeps in-frame clones and lacks some. V, J and clone size are those of that table, while D and trimming were read from the DNA. This table has over 150,000 clones, more than 85% appearing once. The chain recombines TRBV21-1 with TRBJ2-7; TRBD2 was called by the table and not checked on the DNA. TRBV21-1 is classified as a pseudogene. Input material: peripheral blood. The origin of this receptor is a woman aged 80 or over with COVID-19, enrolled during active disease. The CDR3 coding sequence is TGTGCCAGCAGCGTAGCAAACTCCTACGAGCAGTACTTC. Protein sequence: CASSVANSYEQYF.